These T cell receptor beta chains were read from a single sample in a study of T cell responses to AZD1222 COVID-19 vaccine. Assay used: immunoSEQ multiplex PCR; TCRdb lists only in-frame clones, some missing. In the table there are approximately 200,000 clones, 94% of which are singletons. Source: peripheral blood, taken on day 0 of AZD1222 vaccination. These receptors came from an adult in good health. CDR3s include the opening cysteine and the closing phenylalanine or tryptophan.

j_call | v_call | cdr3_aa
TRBJ2-7 | TRBV7-2 | CASRDSGRISYEQYF
TRBJ1-6 | TRBV5-1 | CASSSLGNFYNSPLHF
TRBJ2-3 | TRBV6-5 | CASRKKGRKDTQYF
TRBJ1-3 | TRBV5-3 | CARSRWRNTIYF
TRBJ1-5 | TRBV28 | CATGDQPQHF
TRBJ1-1 | TRBV30 | CAWILYDRNTEAFF
TRBJ2-7 | TRBV18 | CASSPQNRDSRGEQYF
TRBJ1-6 | TRBV2 | CASSAPRQGVGSPLHF
TRBJ2-3 | TRBV27 | CASTFGSGTGLGDTQYF
TRBJ2-1 | TRBV7-2 | CASSTQTSGGHSEQFF
TRBJ2-1 | TRBV28 | CAITSGLANVVEQFF
TRBJ1-5 | TRBV4-2 | CASSEVGGTHQPQHF
TRBJ1-5 | TRBV6-5 | CASSFSAKGGLQHF
TRBJ2-5 | TRBV12-5 | CASAPGPSIWTQYF
TRBJ1-6 | TRBV6-1 | CASREQGASYNSPLHF
TRBJ2-3 | TRBV2 | CASSRLAGVTDTQYF
TRBJ2-7 | TRBV29-1 | CSVRGVGLDEQYF
TRBJ2-1 | TRBV19 | CASSILSGSNEQFF
TRBJ1-3 | TRBV9 | CASSVGQGPGNTIYF
TRBJ1-1 | TRBV30 | CAWSTGPLAAFF
TRBJ2-5 | TRBV4-1 | CASSQDRIASEQETQYF
TRBJ1-4 | TRBV6-5 | CATRTGKEKLFF
TRBJ1-1 | TRBV5-5 | CASSPGTANTEAFF
TRBJ1-2 | TRBV6-5 | CASRGGRTYGYTF
TRBJ1-5 | TRBV24-1 | CATSDLYSNQPQHF
TRBJ2-7 | TRBV5-1 | CASSWTSGRLGAYEQYF
TRBJ1-4 | TRBV2 | CASRGLYEKLFF
TRBJ2-7 | TRBV5-5 | CASSFRGEYEQYF
TRBJ2-7 | TRBV19 | CASRPGHRGYEQYF
TRBJ2-7 | TRBV20-1 | CSARARTEQYF
TRBJ2-5 | TRBV7-3 | CASSRRAGQVKTQYF
TRBJ1-2 | TRBV7-9 | CASSLIGYGYTF
TRBJ2-7 | TRBV19 | CASSPGTGGYEQYF
TRBJ1-2 | TRBV30 | CAWDGVNYGYTF